The 10 T cell receptor beta chains below come from one sample, sequenced in a study of OX40 agonist ivuxolimab in advanced cancers. Clones were sequenced by immunoSEQ multiplex PCR, and TCRdb holds only the in-frame ones, with some missing. The sample records about 140,000 clones, less than 95% being singletons. The sample in question was CD4+ or CD8+ T cells sorted from blood, obtained in a trial of the OX40 agonist ivuxolimab. These TCRs come from an adult with an advanced solid tumor such as melanoma, head and neck, liver or kidney cancer.

This clone has more than one count but fewer than ten. The V call is TRBV18, the J call TRBJ1-5; D is perhaps TRBD1 (5 bases). Trimming removed 3 bases from V and 4 bases from J, with 13 bases in between. Per the germline V gene, CDR1 is KGHSH and CDR2 is LQKENI. The CDR3 has 15 amino acids. In DNA form, the CDR3 reads TGTGCCAGCTCACCCGGGACGGGGCCAAATCAGCCCCAGCATTTT. Translation: CASSPGTGPNQPQHF.

The gene calls are TRBV20-1 and TRBJ1-2; D unresolved. V was cut by 2 bases and J by 3 bases, with 4 bases left in between. Germline CDR1 reads DFQATT; CDR2 reads SNEGSKA (reference sequence). This CDR3 spans 11 amino acids. CDR3 bases: TGCAGTGCTAGAAGGGACTATGGCTACACCTTC. Amino acids: CSARRDYGYTF.

The chain employs TRBV7-8 and TRBJ1-1; no definite D call. Germline-derived CDR1 and CDR2 are SGHVS and FQNEAQ. Trimming left V 1 base short and J 0 bases short, with 9 bases between. The CDR3 covers 15 residues. CDR3 sequence (DNA): TGTGCCAGCAGCTTAGGCGGCAGGATGAACACTGAAGCTTTCTTT. It codes for CASSLGGRMNTEAFF.

This sequence joins TRBV6-5 and TRBJ1-2; D is ambiguous. V was cut by 0 bases and J by 5 bases, with 16 bases left in between. Germline CDR1 and CDR2: MNHEY and SVGAGI. This CDR3 spans 16 amino acids. CDR3: CASSYSGGSTRYGYTF. DNA of the CDR3: TGTGCCAGCAGTTACTCGGGTGGTTCGACCCGATATGGCTACACCTTC.

About this clone itself: At one end, the junction sequence differs from germline, possibly due to a read error. The J gene is TRBJ1-1, the V gene TRBV19; TRBD1 might be the D (5 bases). The CDR3 is made up of 13 amino acids. Per the germline V gene, CDR1 is LNHDA and CDR2 is SQIVND (reference sequence). Written as DNA, the CDR3 is TGTGCCAGTAGTATAGATGGACACCAAAGGCTCCTCTTT. This codes for CASSIDGHQRLLF.

This clone was recorded only once. The rearrangement links TRBV28 to TRBJ1-1; TRBD1 is a possible D gene (5 bases). Per the germline V gene, CDR1 is MDHEN and CDR2 is SYDVKM. This CDR3 spans 15 amino acids. The germline V and J ends were trimmed by 3 bases and 5 bases, with 16 bases remaining between them. CDR3 nucleotides: TGTGCCAGCAGTTTTAGGGGACCCAGCCATACTGAAGCTTTCTTT. Its protein product is CASSFRGPSHTEAFF.

The J gene is TRBJ2-5, the V gene TRBV9, with D uncertain. Germline V gene lookup returns CDR1 SGDLS and CDR2 YYNGEE. The V end was cut by 0 bases, the J end by 1 base, with 7 bases between. This CDR3 is built from 14 residues. The chain's CDR3 is CASSVGGSQETQYF. The CDR3 DNA follows: TGTGCCAGCAGCGTAGGGGGTTCCCAAGAGACCCAGTACTTC.

The chain has TRBV19 and TRBJ2-5; a possible D gene is TRBD2 (6 bases). Germline-derived CDR1 and CDR2 are LNHDA and SQIVND (reference sequence). The CDR3 totals 15 residues. Trimming took 11 bases from V and 2 from J, leaving 21 bases between them. CDR3 amino acids: CAAAAQSAGQETQYF. The CDR3 DNA sequence: TGTGCCGCCGCCGCCCAGTCGGCGGGGCAAGAGACCCAGTACTTC.

The chain has TRBV5-1 and TRBJ1-4; 8 nucleotides align to TRBD1. Germline V gene sequence: CDR1 SGHRS, CDR2 YFSETQ. The CDR3 loop spans 15 amino acids. Trimming took 4 bases from V and 0 from J; bases not matched to a gene: 2. The CDR3 DNA reads TGCGCCAGCAGCCGGGGACAGGCAACTAATGAAAAACTGTTTTTT. This gives the protein CASSRGQATNEKLFF. The full variable domain, with the rest looked up from reference TRBV5-1 and TRBJ1-4, is KAGVTQTPRYLIKTRGQQVTLSCSPISGHRSVSWYQQTPGQGLQFLFEYFSETQRNKGNFPGRFSGRQFSNSRSEMNVSTLELGDSALYLCASSRGQATNEKLFFGSGTQLSVL.

The chain combines TRBV30 with TRBJ1-4, with D possibly TRBD1 on 5 matching bases. This CDR3 is 14 amino acids long. In germline, CDR1 is GTSNPN, CDR2 SVGIG (reference sequence). Trimming took off 5 bases at V and 2 bases at J, with 12 bases between the two ends. The DNA of the CDR3 is TGTGCCTGGGGGCTCCGGGGGACTAATGAAAAACTGTTTTTT. This translates into CAWGLRGTNEKLFF.